The 24 T cell receptor beta chains below all came from one sample that was sequenced in a study of graft-versus-host responses after intestinal transplantation. The antigens these receptors bind are not known. The repertoire was sequenced with immunoSEQ multiplex PCR; TCRdb's copy has only in-frame clones and lacks some. This table has 75,000 to 90,000 clones, around nine tenths appearing once. The source was unstimulated CD4+ T cells sorted from spleen or lymph node cells, collected before intestinal transplant. These receptors originate from a human donor who received an intestinal transplant.

CDR3 DNA: TGTGCCAGCAGCTTCGACGGTGGGCCCGAGCAGTACTTC. It is translated as CASSFDGGPEQYF. J is TRBJ2-7 and V is TRBV5-4; no reliable D call. V shed 2 bases and J shed 6 bases, with 12 bases lying between them. The CDR3 covers 13 residues. CDR1 SGHNT and CDR2 YYREEE come from the germline V gene (reference sequence).

This clone appeared a single time. V usage is TRBV9 and J usage is TRBJ2-5; 10 bases agree with TRBD1. J gave up 4 bases and V 3 bases, and 3 bases lay outside the gene matches. The CDR3 runs 14 residues. Germline CDR1 reads SGDLS; CDR2 reads YYNGEE. The CDR3 is CASSARDRGETQYF. CDR3 coding DNA: TGTGCCAGCAGCGCTCGGGACAGGGGAGAGACCCAGTACTTC.

This clone has just a few counts. The chain uses TRBV6-6 and TRBJ1-2; 7 bases are a match to TRBD1. The CDR3 loop spans 13 amino acids. V lost 8 bases and J lost 4; bases outside the gene matches: 7. Germline CDR1 MNHNY, CDR2 SVGAGI (reference sequence). The CDR3 DNA follows: TGTGCCAGCGGAAGGGGGCTTGGCTATGGCTACACCTTC. Translating it yields CASGRGLGYGYTF.

The rearrangement links TRBV13 to TRBJ1-1; a weak D match, TRBD1 (5 bases). The germline CDR1 and CDR2 sequences are PRHDT and FYEKMQ (reference sequence). V gave up 4 bases and J gave up 5 bases, with 20 bases separating them. The length of the CDR3 is 16 residues. CDR3 coding DNA: TGTGCCAGCAGCTCTCTAACGAGGCAGGGCGGAACTGAAGCTTTCTTT. Protein sequence: CASSSLTRQGGTEAFF.

V is TRBV27 and J is TRBJ2-2, with 11 bases lining up with TRBD2. The germline CDR1 and CDR2 sequences are MNHEY and SMNVEV (reference sequence). The CDR3 consists of 16 residues. The J segment lost 5 bases and the V segment lost 6 bases, leaving 8 bases of the junction unmatched. The CDR3 sequence: CASRLLAGGQTGELFF. CDR3 bases: TGTGCCAGCAGGCTCTTAGCGGGGGGGCAAACCGGGGAGCTGTTTTTT.

The genes are TRBV28 and TRBJ2-1; 10 bases line up with TRBD2. Germline V gives CDR1 MDHEN, CDR2 SYDVKM. The V segment lost 2 bases and the J segment 4 bases; nucleotides outside the gene matches: 8. This CDR3 is built from 17 residues. CDR3 nucleotides: TGTGCCAGCAGTTTAGTGCCAGCGGGGGGGCTTTACAATGAGCAGTTCTTC. Encoded protein: CASSLVPAGGLYNEQFF.

This sequence joins TRBV10-3 and TRBJ2-2; 10 nucleotides line up with TRBD2. The CDR3 has 15 amino acids. After removal of 6 bases from V and 7 bases from J, the junction contained 8 bases not matched to a gene. CDR1 and CDR2 (germline): ENHRY, SYGVKD. CDR3 sequence: CAIRPSGRRGGELFF. Here the CDR3 DNA reads TGTGCCATCAGGCCTAGCGGGAGAAGGGGCGGGGAGCTGTTTTTT.

The CDR3 here is CASSLTATSGEQYF. In nucleotides, the CDR3 is TGTGCCAGCAGCTTAACCGCGACTAGTGGCGAGCAGTACTTC. The V and J genes are TRBV11-3 and TRBJ2-7, with D possibly being TRBD2 (6 bases). CDR3 length: 14 amino acids. CDR1 is SGHNT, CDR2 YENEEA, per germline. V gave up 2 bases and J gave up 6 bases, with 14 bases separating them.

This clone has a single count. V usage is TRBV27 and J usage is TRBJ2-1; D remains ambiguous. V was clipped by 5 bases and J by 4 bases, with 15 bases between them. Germline-derived CDR1 and CDR2 are MNHEY and SMNVEV (reference sequence). This CDR3 has 15 amino acids. The CDR3: CASSPFGEKYNEQFF. In DNA form, the CDR3 reads TGTGCCAGCAGTCCCTTTGGAGAAAAATACAATGAGCAGTTCTTC.

The chain employs TRBV6-5 and TRBJ1-4; possible D gene TRBD1, 6 bases. V was pared by 0 bases and J by 7 bases, with 15 bases between. This CDR3 region has 16 residues. The germline gives CDR1 MNHEY, CDR2 SVGAGI. For the CDR3, the DNA is TGTGCCAGCAGTTACTCAAAACAGGGTGGTGGTGAAAAACTGTTTTTT. It translates to CASSYSKQGGGEKLFF.

V and J are TRBV7-6 and TRBJ2-2; maybe TRBD1 (6 bases). V was trimmed by 5 bases and J by 6 bases, leaving 10 bases between them. CDR1 is SGHVS, CDR2 FNYEAQ, per germline. The CDR3 covers 13 residues. The CDR3 nucleotides read TGTGCCAGCAGCGAAGCAGGGGCCGGGGAGCTGTTTTTT. Translated, it gives CASSEAGAGELFF.

The genes are TRBV7-9 and TRBJ1-2, with D perhaps TRBD1 (5 bases). The CDR3 has 12 amino acids. Looked up from germline, CDR1 is SEHNR and CDR2 is FQNEAQ (reference sequence). Trimming took off 7 bases at V and 7 bases at J, with 13 bases between the two ends. The CDR3 DNA sequence: TGTGCCAGCACCCTCGGGGGGGGTGGCTACACCTTC. This encodes CASTLGGGGYTF. The full variable domain, in which reference TRBV7-9 and TRBJ1-2 provide the parts outside the CDR3, is DTGVSQNPRHKITKRGQNVTFRCDPISEHNRLYWYRQTLGQGPEFLTYFQNEAQLEKSRLLSDRFSAERPKGSFSTLEIQRTEQGDSAMYLCASTLGGGGYTFGSGTRLTVV.

The rearrangement uses TRBV5-6 and TRBJ2-5, with D possibly being TRBD1 (5 bases). Trimming cost V 3 bases and J 5 bases, with 11 bases left between them. Germline V CDR1 and CDR2: SGHDT, YYEEEE. The CDR3 is 13 amino acids. In DNA, the CDR3 is TGTGCCAGCAGCTCAGGGTTGCGGGAGACCCAGTACTTC. The encoded protein is CASSSGLRETQYF.

The V gene is TRBV15, the J gene TRBJ2-2; D gene ambiguous. The ends were cut back, 3 bases at V and 6 bases at J, with 14 bases in the middle. The CDR3 has 15 residues. Germline assignment: CDR1 LNHNV and CDR2 YYDKDF (reference sequence). CDR3 protein: CATSSIESRPGELFF. The CDR3 DNA reads as TGTGCCACCAGCAGCATAGAATCCAGGCCCGGGGAGCTGTTTTTT.

This clone was found a few times. The gene calls are TRBV18 and TRBJ2-5, with 11 bases matching TRBD2. V lost 3 bases, J lost 2 bases, and 5 bases stayed unmatched. Looked up from germline, CDR1 is KGHSH and CDR2 is LQKENI. The length of the CDR3 is 16 residues. The CDR3 spells CASSPRLAGIQETQYF. The DNA for the CDR3 is TGTGCCAGCTCACCTAGACTAGCGGGAATACAAGAGACCCAGTACTTC.

The V gene is TRBV5-1, the J gene TRBJ2-1; D is uncertain. Germline CDR1 SGHRS, CDR2 YFSETQ. The CDR3 has 15 amino acids. V lost 1 base to trimming and J lost 4 bases, with 12 bases between them. In DNA form, the CDR3 reads TGCGCCAGCAGCTTGAACGGAGTGATTTACAATGAGCAGTTCTTC. Its translation: CASSLNGVIYNEQFF.

The chain is built from TRBV2 and TRBJ2-6, with a tentative D call TRBD2 (5 bases). Germline values: CDR1 SNHLY, CDR2 FYNNEI. The CDR3 has 18 amino acids. V lost 0 bases, J lost 1 base, and 13 bases lay in between. The CDR3 is CASSEALGRGSGANVLTF. Written as DNA, the CDR3 is TGTGCCAGCAGTGAAGCGCTTGGCAGAGGGTCTGGGGCCAACGTCCTGACTTTC.

In its sample, this clone was seen once. V and J are TRBV6-5 and TRBJ2-2, with 7 positions matching TRBD2. The CDR3 has 15 amino acids. V dropped 6 bases and J dropped 7; count of bases not matched to a gene: 11. Germline CDR1 is MNHEY and CDR2 is SVGAGI. Here the CDR3 DNA reads TGTGCCAGCAGCCGTACGGCGGGGGTTGGCGGGGAGCTGTTTTTT. This codes for CASSRTAGVGGELFF.

The chain combines TRBV9 with TRBJ1-4; 9 bases fit TRBD1. Trimming took 0 bases from V and 8 from J; bases not matched to a gene: 5. This CDR3 has 15 residues. Germline values: CDR1 SGDLS, CDR2 YYNGEE. CDR3 protein: CASSVGTGAVEKLFF. The DNA for the CDR3 is TGTGCCAGCAGCGTAGGGACAGGGGCGGTGGAAAAACTGTTTTTT.

DNA of the CDR3: TGTGCCAGCAGTGAGACAGGAACAGGGAGCTATGGCTACACCTTC. This codes for CASSETGTGSYGYTF. The rearrangement uses TRBV2 and TRBJ1-2, with a weak D call TRBD1 (6 bases). Germline values: CDR1 SNHLY, CDR2 FYNNEI. V was clipped by 3 bases and J by 4 bases, with 15 bases between them. The CDR3 is made up of 15 amino acids.

In its sample, this clone was seen once. V is TRBV6-5 and J is TRBJ2-7; no definite D call. The CDR3 extends over 15 amino acids. The V and J ends lost 6 bases and 0 bases respectively, with 15 bases between them. Germline CDR1 MNHEY, CDR2 SVGAGI. The CDR3 sequence is CASSQDGHPSYEQYF. The CDR3 nucleotides are TGTGCCAGCAGCCAGGATGGTCATCCCTCCTACGAGCAGTACTTC.

The chain couples TRBV7-6 to TRBJ2-7, with 10 nucleotides matching TRBD2. This CDR3 contains 15 residues. CDR1 is SGHVS and CDR2 is FNYEAQ in the germline V gene. Losses at the gene ends were 5 bases for V and 1 base for J; bases not matched to a gene: 5. The CDR3 spells CASSPRTSGSYEQYF. The DNA of the CDR3 is TGTGCCAGCAGCCCCAGGACTAGCGGTTCCTACGAGCAGTACTTC. The variable domain in full, completed from reference TRBV7-6 and TRBJ2-7, reads GAGVSQSPRYKVTKRGQDVALRCDPISGHVSLYWYRQALGQGPEFLTYFNYEAQQDKSGLPNDRFSAERPEGSISTLTIQRTEQRDSAMYRCASSPRTSGSYEQYFGPGTRLTVT.

The V gene is TRBV7-8, the J gene TRBJ1-2; no clear D. V was trimmed by 5 bases and J by 4 bases, leaving 14 bases between them. Germline-derived CDR1 and CDR2 are SGHVS and FQNEAQ. This CDR3 region has 14 residues. The CDR3 nucleotides read TGTGCCAGCAGCGTACGAGAGGGCCCCTATGGCTACACCTTC. This encodes CASSVREGPYGYTF.

The chain has TRBV19 and TRBJ1-4; no reliable D call. Germline V gives CDR1 LNHDA, CDR2 SQIVND (reference sequence). Trimming pared 0 bases from V and 11 bases from J, leaving 10 bases between. The CDR3 has 13 amino acids. CDR3 protein: CASSIDRGGKLFF. CDR3 coding DNA: TGTGCCAGTAGTATAGATCGAGGTGGGAAACTGTTTTTT.